Reported below is one TCR beta chain. The data are from a study of CD8 T cells in Susac syndrome. Per the germline V gene, CDR1 is MNHEY and CDR2 is SMNVEV (reference sequence). V gave up 3 bases and J gave up 4 bases, with 18 bases separating them. This CDR3 has 17 residues. Random hexamers were used to reverse transcribe about 0.5 to 1 ug of RNA. The immunoSEQ assay covered 54 Vbeta and 13 Jbeta segments for CDR3. In TCRdb, the immunoSEQ multiplex PCR reads were re-called with MiXCR into one record per CDR3 protein. This sample has about 200,000 distinct CDR3 sequences, with around nine tenths found just once.

V gene TRBV27 combines with J gene TRBJ2-2; the D is unclear. Sequenced input: CD8+ T cells from PBMCs. The sequence derives from a human donor with multiple sclerosis. As DNA, the CDR3 is TGTGCCAGCAGTTTGACCCCTGGGGTACTGAGCACCGGGGAGCTGTTTTTT. It codes for CASSLTPGVLSTGELFF.